This T cell receptor beta chain originates from a study of T cells in Graves' hyperthyroidism and ophthalmopathy. Study-wide results and caveats: Stable hyperthyroidism was separated from ophthalmopathy by a model based on 13 V-J features.

Not enrolled were patients with uncontrolled infection, other autoimmune disease, pregnancy or lactation. Each diagnosis was grounded in clinical symptoms, serum thyroxine and TRAb, thyroid ultrasound, and orbital computed tomography. The source of the PBMCs was roughly 10 ml of fresh peripheral blood. It was RNA transcripts that yielded the amplified TCR beta CDR3 regions. When the TCR CDR3 underwent first-round RT-PCR, the HTBI primer set was used. Via MiXCR, TCRdb re-called the multiplex PCR reads, giving one row per CDR3 protein. The sample has about 740,000 distinct CDR3 sequences; roughly 15% are singletons. The CDR3 has 13 amino acids. From germline, CDR1 is DFQATT and CDR2 SNEGSKA (reference sequence). V lost 3 bases, J lost 7 bases, and 5 bases stayed unmatched. Many counts were recorded for this clonotype. Antigen unknown.

The sequencing sample was made of blood. This clonotype was obtained from a woman between 18 and 30 years old with Graves' hyperthyroidism. The rearrangement links TRBV20-1 to TRBJ2-7; the match to TRBD2 covers 11 bases. The DNA of the CDR3 is TGCAGTGCTAGGGAGGGACTAGCGGAAGAGCAGTACTTC. Translating gives CSAREGLAEEQYF.